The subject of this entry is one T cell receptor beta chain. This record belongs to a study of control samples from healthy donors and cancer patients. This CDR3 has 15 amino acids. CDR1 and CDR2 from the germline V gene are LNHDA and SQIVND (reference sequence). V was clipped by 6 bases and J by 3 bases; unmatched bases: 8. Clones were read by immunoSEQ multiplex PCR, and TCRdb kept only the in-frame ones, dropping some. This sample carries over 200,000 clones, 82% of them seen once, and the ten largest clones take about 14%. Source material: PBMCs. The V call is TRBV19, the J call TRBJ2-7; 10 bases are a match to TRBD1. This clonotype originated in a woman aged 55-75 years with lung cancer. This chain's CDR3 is CASSSTGTGDYEQYF. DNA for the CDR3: TGTGCCAGTAGCAGTACCGGGACAGGGGACTACGAGCAGTACTTC.